This T cell receptor beta chain is drawn from a study of memory CD4+ T cells and cytomegalovirus serostatus. About the study: Of the healthy Belgian adults, fewer than 10 were CMV seropositive and 20 to 25 seronegative. Broader study findings: About two fifths of the roughly 160 known CMV-associated TCRbeta sequences appeared in CD4+ memory.

The sort gate was single viable CD3+CD4+CD8-CD45RO+ cells for memory CD4+ T cells. Serum IgG to CMV pp150, pp28, p38 and p52 defined serostatus. In the case of this clone: Its antigen is as yet unknown. No conserved phenylalanine or tryptophan is present at the end of the CDR3, so a read error is the likely explanation.

This CDR3 spans 17 amino acids. V shed 3 bases, J shed 0 bases, and the junction held 5 bases outside the gene matches. The germline CDR1 and CDR2 sequences are SEHNR and FQNEAQ (reference sequence). Clones were read by immunoSEQ multiplex PCR, and TCRdb kept only the in-frame ones, dropping some. The sample holds over 35,000 clones; about 73% are singletons and the top ten take approximately 0.96%. The V gene is TRBV7-9, the J gene TRBJ1-6; 7 nucleotides align to TRBD1. This TCR was recovered from an adult in good health and CMV-seronegative. Source material: memory CD4+ T cells from blood. The CDR3 loop reads CASSFAAGGSYNSPLHL. In DNA, the CDR3 is TGTGCCAGCAGCTTTGCGGCAGGGGGCTCCTATAATTCACCCCTCCACCTT.